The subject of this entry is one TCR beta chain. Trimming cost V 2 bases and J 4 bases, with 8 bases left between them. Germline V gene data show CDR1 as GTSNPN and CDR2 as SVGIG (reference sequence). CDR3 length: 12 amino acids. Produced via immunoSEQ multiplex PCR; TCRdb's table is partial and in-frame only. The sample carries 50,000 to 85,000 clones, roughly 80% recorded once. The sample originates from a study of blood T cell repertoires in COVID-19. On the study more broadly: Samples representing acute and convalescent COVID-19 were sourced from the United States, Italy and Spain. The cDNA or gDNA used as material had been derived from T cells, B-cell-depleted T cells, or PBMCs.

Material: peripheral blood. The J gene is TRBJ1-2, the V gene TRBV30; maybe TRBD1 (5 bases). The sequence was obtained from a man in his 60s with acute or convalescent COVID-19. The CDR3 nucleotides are TGTGCCTGGAGTACAGGCCTCTATGGCTACACCTTC. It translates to CAWSTGLYGYTF.